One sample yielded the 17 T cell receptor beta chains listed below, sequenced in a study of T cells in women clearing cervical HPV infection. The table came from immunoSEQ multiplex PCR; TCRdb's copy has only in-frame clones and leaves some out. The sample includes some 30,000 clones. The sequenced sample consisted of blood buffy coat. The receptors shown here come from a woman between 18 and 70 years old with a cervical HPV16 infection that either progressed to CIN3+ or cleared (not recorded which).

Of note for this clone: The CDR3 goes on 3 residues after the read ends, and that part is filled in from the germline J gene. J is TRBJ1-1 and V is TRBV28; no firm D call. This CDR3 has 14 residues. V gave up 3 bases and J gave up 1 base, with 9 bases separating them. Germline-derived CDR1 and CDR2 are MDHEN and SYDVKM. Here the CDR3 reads CASSLPRQNTEAFF. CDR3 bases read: TGTGCCAGCAGTTTGCCCCGACAGAACACTGAA.

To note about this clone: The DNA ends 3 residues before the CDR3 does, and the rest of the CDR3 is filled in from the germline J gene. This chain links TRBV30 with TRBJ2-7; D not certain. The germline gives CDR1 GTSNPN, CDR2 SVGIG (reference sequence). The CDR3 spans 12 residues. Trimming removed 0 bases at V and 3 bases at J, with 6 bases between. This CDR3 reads CAWSVNGYEQYF. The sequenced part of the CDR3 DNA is TGTGCCTGGAGTGTAAACGGCTACGAG.

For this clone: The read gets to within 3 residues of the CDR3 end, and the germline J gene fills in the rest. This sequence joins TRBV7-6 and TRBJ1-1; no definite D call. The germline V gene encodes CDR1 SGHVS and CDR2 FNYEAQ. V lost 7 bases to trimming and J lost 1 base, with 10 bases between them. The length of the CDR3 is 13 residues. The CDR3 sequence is CASKSQANTEAFF. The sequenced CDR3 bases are TGTGCCAGCAAGTCCCAGGCGAACACTGAA.

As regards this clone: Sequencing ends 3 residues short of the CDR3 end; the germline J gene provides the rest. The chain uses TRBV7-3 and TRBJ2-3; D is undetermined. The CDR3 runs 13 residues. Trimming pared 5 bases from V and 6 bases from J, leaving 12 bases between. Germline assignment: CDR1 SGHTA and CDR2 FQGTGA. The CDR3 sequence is CASSRTLWDTQYF. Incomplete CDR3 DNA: TGTGCCAGCAGCCGAACTCTATGGGATACG.

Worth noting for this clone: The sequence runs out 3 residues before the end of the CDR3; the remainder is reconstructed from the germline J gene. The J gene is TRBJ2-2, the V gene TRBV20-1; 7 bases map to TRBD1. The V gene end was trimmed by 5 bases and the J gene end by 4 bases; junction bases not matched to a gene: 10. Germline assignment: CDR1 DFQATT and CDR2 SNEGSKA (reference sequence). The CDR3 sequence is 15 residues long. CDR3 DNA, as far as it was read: TGCAGTGCTCAGCGCCCAGGGGGTTCCACCGGGGAG. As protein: CSAQRPGGSTGE. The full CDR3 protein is CSAQRPGGSTGELFF.

The part of the CDR3 DNA that was read is TGTGCCAGCAGCAAGGACAGGGGCAATTCACCC. Amino acids: CASSKDRGNSP. In full, the CDR3 reads CASSKDRGNSPLHF. V gene TRBV13 combines with J gene TRBJ1-6, with 9 bases identical to TRBD1. Coverage ceases 3 residues before the CDR3 finishes, and the germline J gene fills in the end. Germline values: CDR1 PRHDT, CDR2 FYEKMQ (reference sequence). Trimming at V came to 5 bases and at J to 7 bases, leaving 3 bases not matched to a gene. CDR3 length: 14 amino acids.

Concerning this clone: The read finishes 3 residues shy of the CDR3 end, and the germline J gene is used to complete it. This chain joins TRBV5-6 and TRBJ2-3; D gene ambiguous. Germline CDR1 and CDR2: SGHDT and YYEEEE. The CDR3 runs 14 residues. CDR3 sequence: CASRSLSGQETQYF. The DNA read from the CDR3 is TGTGCCAGCCGCAGCTTGTCGGGTCAAGAGACG.

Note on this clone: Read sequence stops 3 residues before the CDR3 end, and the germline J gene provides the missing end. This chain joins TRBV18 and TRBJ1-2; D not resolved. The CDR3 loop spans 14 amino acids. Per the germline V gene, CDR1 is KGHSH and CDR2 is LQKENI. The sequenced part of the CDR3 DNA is TGTGCCAGCTCACCCAGTGCTGTAAAGGCTGAC. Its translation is CASSPSAVKAD. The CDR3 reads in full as CASSPSAVKADYTF.

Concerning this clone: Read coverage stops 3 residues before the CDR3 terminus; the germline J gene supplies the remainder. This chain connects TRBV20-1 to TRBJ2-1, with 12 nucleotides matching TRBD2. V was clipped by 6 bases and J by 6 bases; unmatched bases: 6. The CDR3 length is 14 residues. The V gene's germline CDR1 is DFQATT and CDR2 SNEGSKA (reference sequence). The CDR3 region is CSATGLAGTNEQFF. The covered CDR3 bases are TGCAGTGCGACAGGACTAGCGGGAACCAATGAG.

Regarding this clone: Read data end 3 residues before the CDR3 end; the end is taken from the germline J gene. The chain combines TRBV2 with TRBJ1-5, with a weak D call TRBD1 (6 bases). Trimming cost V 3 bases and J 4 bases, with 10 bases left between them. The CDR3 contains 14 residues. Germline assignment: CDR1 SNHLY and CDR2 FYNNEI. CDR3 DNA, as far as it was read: TGTGCCAGCAGTGACAGGGGAATAAATCAGCCC. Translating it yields CASSDRGINQP. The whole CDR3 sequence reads CASSDRGINQPQHF.

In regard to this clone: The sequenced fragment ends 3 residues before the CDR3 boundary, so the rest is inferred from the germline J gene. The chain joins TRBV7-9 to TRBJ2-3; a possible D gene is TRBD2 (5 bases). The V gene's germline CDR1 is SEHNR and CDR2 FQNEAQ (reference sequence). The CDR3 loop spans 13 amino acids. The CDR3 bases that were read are TGTGCCAGCAGCTTAGGAGGGTTTGAGACG. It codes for CASSLGGFET. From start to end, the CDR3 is CASSLGGFETQYF.

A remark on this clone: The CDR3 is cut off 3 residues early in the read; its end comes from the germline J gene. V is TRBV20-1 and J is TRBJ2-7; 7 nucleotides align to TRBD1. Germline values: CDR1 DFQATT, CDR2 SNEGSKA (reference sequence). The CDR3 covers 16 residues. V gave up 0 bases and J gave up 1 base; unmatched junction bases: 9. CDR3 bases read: TGCAGTGCTAGAGATAGTAGAGGCAGGGGGTCCTACGAG. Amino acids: CSARDSRGRGSYE. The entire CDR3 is CSARDSRGRGSYEQYF.

CDR3 protein: CSARYRGRGVDNEQFF. CDR3 bases read: TGCAGTGCTCGGTACAGGGGGCGGGGGGTGGACAATGAG. The chain recombines TRBV20-1 with TRBJ2-1; a possible D gene is TRBD1 (9 bases). The missing CDR3 end, 3 residues past where the read stops, is filled in from the germline J gene. The germline V and J ends were trimmed by 5 bases and 5 bases, with 22 bases remaining between them. Per germline, CDR1 DFQATT and CDR2 SNEGSKA (reference sequence). The CDR3 covers 16 residues.

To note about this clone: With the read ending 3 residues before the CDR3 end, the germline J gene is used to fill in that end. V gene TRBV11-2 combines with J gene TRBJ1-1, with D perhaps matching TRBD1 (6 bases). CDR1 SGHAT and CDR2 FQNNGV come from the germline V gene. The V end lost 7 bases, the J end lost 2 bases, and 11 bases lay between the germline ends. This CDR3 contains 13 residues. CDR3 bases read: TGTGCCAGCACCGGACAGACCAACACTGAA. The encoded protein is CASTGQTNTE. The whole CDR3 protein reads CASTGQTNTEAFF.

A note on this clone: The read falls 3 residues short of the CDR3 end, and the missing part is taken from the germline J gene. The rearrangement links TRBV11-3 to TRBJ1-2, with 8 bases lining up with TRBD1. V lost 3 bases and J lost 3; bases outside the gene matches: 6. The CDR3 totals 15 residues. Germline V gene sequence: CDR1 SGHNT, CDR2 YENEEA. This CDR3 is CASSLYATGDYGYTF. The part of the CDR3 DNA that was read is TGTGCCAGCAGCTTGTACGCGACAGGGGACTATGGC. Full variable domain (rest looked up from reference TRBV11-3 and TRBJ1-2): EAGVVQSPRYKIIEKKQPVAFWCNPISGHNTLYWYLQNLGQGPELLIRYENEEAVDDSQLPKDRFSAERLKGVDSTLKIQPAELGDSAVYLCASSLYATGDYGYTFGSGTRLTVV.

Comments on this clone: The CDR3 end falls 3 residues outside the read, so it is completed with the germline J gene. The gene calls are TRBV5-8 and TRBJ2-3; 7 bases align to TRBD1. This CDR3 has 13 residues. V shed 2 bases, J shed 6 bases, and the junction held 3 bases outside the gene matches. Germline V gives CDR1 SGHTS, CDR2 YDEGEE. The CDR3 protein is CASSLQGLDTQYF. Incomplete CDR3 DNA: TGTGCCAGCAGCTTACAGGGGCTTGATACG.

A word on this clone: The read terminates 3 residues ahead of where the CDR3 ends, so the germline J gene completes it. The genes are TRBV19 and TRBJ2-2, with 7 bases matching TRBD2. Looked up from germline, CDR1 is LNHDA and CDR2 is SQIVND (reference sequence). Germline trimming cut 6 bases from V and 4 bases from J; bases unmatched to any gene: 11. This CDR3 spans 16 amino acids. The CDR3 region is CASSGSRGVLTGELFF. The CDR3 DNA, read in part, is TGTGCCAGTAGCGGCAGCCGGGGGGTCCTCACCGGGGAG.